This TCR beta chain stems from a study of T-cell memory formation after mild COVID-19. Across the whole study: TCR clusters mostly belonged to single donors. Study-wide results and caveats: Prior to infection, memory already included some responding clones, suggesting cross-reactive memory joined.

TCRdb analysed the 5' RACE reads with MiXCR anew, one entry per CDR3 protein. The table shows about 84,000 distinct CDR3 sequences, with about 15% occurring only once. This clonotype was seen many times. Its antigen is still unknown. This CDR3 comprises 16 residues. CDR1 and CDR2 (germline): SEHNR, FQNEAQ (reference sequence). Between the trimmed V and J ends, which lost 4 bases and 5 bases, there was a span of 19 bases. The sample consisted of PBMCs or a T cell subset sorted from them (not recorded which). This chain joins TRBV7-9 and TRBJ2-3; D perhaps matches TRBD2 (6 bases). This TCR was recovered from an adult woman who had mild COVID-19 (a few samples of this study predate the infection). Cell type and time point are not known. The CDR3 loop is CASSSLRERRGDTQYF. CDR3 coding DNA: TGTGCCAGCAGCTCTCTCCGGGAGCGACGGGGAGATACGCAGTATTTT.